The T cell receptor (beta chain) described here comes from a study of blood T cell repertoires in COVID-19. Overall study context: Samples came from the United States, Italy and Spain, spanning acute and convalescent COVID-19. From T cells, B-cell-depleted T cells, or PBMCs came the material, which was cDNA or gDNA.

Seattle-derived patients entered the study during active infection and were followed longitudinally. Authors' data handling: Reference gene primer amplification gave estimated nucleated cell counts. Clones were read by immunoSEQ multiplex PCR, and TCRdb kept only the in-frame ones, dropping some. For V, J and clone size, that table is used; D and trimming come from the DNA. The sample gives about 68,000 clones, 70% to 90% of which show up once; 3.4% is in the top ten. Germline CDR1 reads SQVTM; CDR2 reads ANQGSEA. The V gene end was trimmed by 6 bases and the J gene end by 5 bases; junction bases not matched to a gene: 17. This CDR3 comprises 16 residues.

The sample taken for sequencing was peripheral blood. The TCR comes from a woman in her fifties or sixties with COVID-19, enrolled during active disease. This chain joins TRBV29-1 and TRBJ2-3, with 7 positions matching TRBD2. In nucleotides, the CDR3 is TGCAGCGTCATATCAGCAGCGGGGCCCACGGTAGATACGCAGTATTTT. Protein: CSVISAAGPTVDTQYF.